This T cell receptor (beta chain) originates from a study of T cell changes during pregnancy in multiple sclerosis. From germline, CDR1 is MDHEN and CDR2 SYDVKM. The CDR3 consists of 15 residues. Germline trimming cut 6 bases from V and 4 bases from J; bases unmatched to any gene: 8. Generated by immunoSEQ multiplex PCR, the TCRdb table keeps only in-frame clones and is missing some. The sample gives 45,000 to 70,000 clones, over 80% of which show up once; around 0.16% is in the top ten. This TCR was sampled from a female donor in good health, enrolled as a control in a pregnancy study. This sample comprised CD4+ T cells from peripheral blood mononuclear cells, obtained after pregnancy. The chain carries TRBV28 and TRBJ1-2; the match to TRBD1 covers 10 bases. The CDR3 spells CASRERDRGFYGYTF. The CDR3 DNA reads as TGTGCCAGCAGAGAGCGGGACAGGGGCTTCTATGGCTACACCTTC.